This TCR beta chain appears in the sequencing data of a study of human T cells and chemical hapten exposure. The time point is: pre-sensitization, week 0. Stated treatment: therapeutic diphenylcyclopropenone sensitization with weekly scalp DPC. Unfractionated whole blood was the source of the extracted total RNA. Drawing of blood took place ahead of applying each patch test. With 2 bases removed from V and 1 base from J, the gap between germline ends came to 2 bases. This CDR3 region has 12 residues. The germline gives CDR1 SGHAT, CDR2 FQNNGV. For the library, individual cDNA molecules each received unique molecular identifiers. Per the study methods: TCRs per sample had a median of roughly 96,000 and ranged from roughly 23,224 to 700,000. One entry per CDR3 protein, called by TCRdb with MiXCR from the RACE reads. The V and J calls come from TCRdb's annotation, not from the publication. The sample lists fewer than 45,000 distinct CDR3 sequences; 9% to 15% were seen once.

This clonotype has ten or more counts. No antigen is known for it. Study-wide findings and caveats: DPC sensitization left the count of TCRs above 1 in 1000 unchanged.

The chain couples TRBV11-2 to TRBJ2-5; D gene uncertain. Sample: whole blood, taken in connection with sensitization to the hapten diphenylcyclopropenone (DPC). The source of this sequence is a woman in her 40s with alopecia areata. Some clones in this sample may be carry-over from other donors' samples. The DNA for the CDR3 is TGTGCCAGCAGCTTAATCCAAGAGACCCAGTACTTC. The encoded protein is CASSLIQETQYF.